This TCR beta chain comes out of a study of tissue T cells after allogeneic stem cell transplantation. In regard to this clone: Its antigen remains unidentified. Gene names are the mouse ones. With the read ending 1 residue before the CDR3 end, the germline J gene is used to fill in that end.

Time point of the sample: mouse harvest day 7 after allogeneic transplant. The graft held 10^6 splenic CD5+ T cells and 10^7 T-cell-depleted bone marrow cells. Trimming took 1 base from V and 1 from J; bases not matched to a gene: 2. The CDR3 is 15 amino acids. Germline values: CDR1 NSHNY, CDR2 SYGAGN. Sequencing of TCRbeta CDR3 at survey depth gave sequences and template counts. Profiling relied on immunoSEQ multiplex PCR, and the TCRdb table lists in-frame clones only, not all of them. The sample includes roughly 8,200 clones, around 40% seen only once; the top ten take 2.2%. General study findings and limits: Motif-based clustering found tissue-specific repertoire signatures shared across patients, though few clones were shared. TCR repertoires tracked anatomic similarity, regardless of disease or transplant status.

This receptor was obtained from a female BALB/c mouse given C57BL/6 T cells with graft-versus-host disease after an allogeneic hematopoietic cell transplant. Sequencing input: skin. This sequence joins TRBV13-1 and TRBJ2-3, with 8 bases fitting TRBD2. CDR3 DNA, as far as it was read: TGTGCCAGCAGTGATCCCTGGGGGGGTGCAGAAACGCTGTAT. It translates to CASSDPWGGAETLY. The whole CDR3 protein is CASSDPWGGAETLYF.